These 2 T cell receptor beta chains came from one sample sequenced in a study of blood T cell repertoires in COVID-19. TCRdb's copy holds only in-frame clones and misses some; the assay was immunoSEQ multiplex PCR. In the table there are 91,000 or so clones, around nine tenths of which are singletons. The sequenced sample consisted of peripheral blood. Source of these receptors: a woman in her forties or fifties in a cohort sampled during active COVID-19.

This chain links TRBV7-9 with TRBJ2-3, with D maybe TRBD1 (5 bases). This CDR3 has 13 residues. The germline V gene encodes CDR1 SEHNR and CDR2 FQNEAQ (reference sequence). V was clipped by 11 bases and J by 1 base, with 13 bases between them. DNA of the CDR3: TGTGCCTTGGACACCTCGGGCACAGATACGCAGTATTTT. This encodes CALDTSGTDTQYF.

The chain uses TRBV11-2 and TRBJ1-6; no definite D call. This CDR3 has 15 residues. Germline CDR1 and CDR2: SGHAT and FQNNGV. Trimming cost V 7 bases and J 9 bases, with 19 bases left between them. The CDR3: CASNLGRVNRSPLHF. The CDR3 DNA reads as TGTGCCAGCAACTTGGGCCGCGTCAACCGTTCACCCCTCCACTTT. Full variable domain (outside the CDR3, taken from reference TRBV11-2 and TRBJ1-6): EAGVAQSPRYKIIEKRQSVAFWCNPISGHATLYWYQQILGQGPKLLIQFQNNGVVDDSQLPKDRFSAERLKGVDSTLKIQPAKLEDSAVYLCASNLGRVNRSPLHFGNGTRLTVT.